Each of the 17 T cell receptor beta chains below was sequenced from the same sample in a study of PD-L1 blockade in urothelial cancer. Sequencing was performed with immunoSEQ multiplex PCR; in TCRdb, only in-frame clones are kept and a portion is missing. The sample gives some 84,000 clones, around 90% of which show up once; roughly 6.1% is in the top ten. The source was PBMCs, collected around atezolizumab (anti-PD-L1) treatment. Receptors were obtained from a woman aged 65 to 85 with urothelial cancer.

The genes are TRBV28 and TRBJ2-3; weak D call: TRBD2 (6 bases). The CDR3 covers 16 residues. V lost 7 bases to trimming and J lost 2 bases, with 19 bases between them. Germline values: CDR1 MDHEN, CDR2 SYDVKM. CDR3 DNA sequence: TGTGCCAGCACCTGGGGGAGGACACCCCCCACAGATACGCAGTATTTT. Its protein product is CASTWGRTPPTDTQYF.

The chain is built from TRBV5-4 and TRBJ1-1; no clear D. This CDR3 region has 15 residues. Trimming left V 4 bases short and J 4 bases short, with 17 bases between. Germline lookup yields CDR1 SGHNT and CDR2 YYREEE (reference sequence). The CDR3 sequence is CASSQWTAGSTEAFF. The CDR3 coding sequence is TGTGCCAGCAGCCAATGGACCGCCGGGAGCACTGAAGCTTTCTTT.

The chain joins TRBV18 to TRBJ2-1; 12 nucleotides match TRBD2. CDR1 KGHSH and CDR2 LQKENI come from the germline V gene. CDR3 length: 14 residues. Trimming cost V 6 bases and J 9 bases; bases outside gene matches: 6. The CDR3 reads CASSGLAGVAEQFF. The CDR3 nucleotides are TGTGCCAGCTCGGGACTAGCGGGTGTCGCTGAGCAGTTCTTC.

V and J are TRBV5-8 and TRBJ2-7; a possible D gene is TRBD1 (6 bases). Trimming removed 4 bases at V and 2 bases at J, with 10 bases between. The CDR3 is 13 amino acids. CDR1 SGHTS and CDR2 YDEGEE come from the germline V gene. The chain's CDR3 is CASSPTGAYEQYF. The CDR3 DNA reads as TGTGCCAGCAGCCCGACAGGAGCCTACGAGCAGTACTTC.

CDR3 coding DNA: TGTGCCAGCAGCGAAGGGACAGACTATGGCTACACCTTC. Its protein is CASSEGTDYGYTF. The V and J genes are TRBV5-4 and TRBJ1-2; 7 bases line up with TRBD1. Germline CDR1 reads SGHNT; CDR2 reads YYREEE (reference sequence). Trimming at V came to 4 bases and at J to 3 bases, leaving 3 bases not matched to a gene. The CDR3 is 13 amino acids.

The chain links TRBV29-1 to TRBJ2-3; D is ambiguous. V was trimmed by 3 bases and J by 5 bases, leaving 18 bases between them. CDR3 length equals 15 residues. Germline CDR1 and CDR2: SQVTM and ANQGSEA. The CDR3 nucleotides are TGCAGCGTTGACTTGCACCTTAGACCGGGAGATACGCAGTATTTT. Amino acids: CSVDLHLRPGDTQYF.

V gene TRBV7-8 combines with J gene TRBJ2-1; 9 bases are a match to TRBD1. Germline CDR1 and CDR2: SGHVS and FQNEAQ. Losses at the gene ends were 5 bases for V and 7 bases for J; bases not matched to a gene: 12. This CDR3 has 16 amino acids. The CDR3 spells CASSQSLGQGRNEQFF. The CDR3 nucleotides are TGTGCCAGCAGCCAGTCTTTGGGACAGGGAAGGAATGAGCAGTTCTTC.

This clone appeared a few times. The genes are TRBV5-4 and TRBJ1-2, with 11 bases aligning to TRBD1. Germline lookup yields CDR1 SGHNT and CDR2 YYREEE (reference sequence). The CDR3 has 15 residues. The trim removed 4 bases at V and 4 bases at J, leaving 6 bases unmatched. The CDR3 coding sequence is TGTGCCAGCAGCGTCGGGACAGGGGGAATCTATGGCTACACCTTC. Residues: CASSVGTGGIYGYTF.

This sequence joins TRBV5-6 and TRBJ2-7, with TRBD2 as a possible D gene (6 bases). CDR3 length: 13 amino acids. V was cut by 7 bases and J by 1 base, with 12 bases left in between. CDR1 is SGHDT and CDR2 is YYEEEE in the germline V gene. CDR3: CASDGGRSYEQYF. The CDR3 DNA reads as TGTGCCAGCGACGGGGGAAGATCCTACGAGCAGTACTTC.

The chain has TRBV5-1 and TRBJ2-7; TRBD1 aligns across 7 bases. The CDR3 contains 18 residues. Losses at the gene ends were 2 bases for V and 2 bases for J; bases not matched to a gene: 16. The germline gives CDR1 SGHRS, CDR2 YFSETQ. This chain's CDR3 is CASSFNPTKQGPPYEQYF. The CDR3 DNA follows: TGCGCCAGCAGCTTTAACCCTACTAAACAGGGGCCCCCCTACGAGCAGTACTTC. The entire variable domain, with the rest obtained from reference TRBV5-1 and TRBJ2-7, is as follows: KAGVTQTPRYLIKTRGQQVTLSCSPISGHRSVSWYQQTPGQGLQFLFEYFSETQRNKGNFPGRFSGRQFSNSRSEMNVSTLELGDSALYLCASSFNPTKQGPPYEQYFGPGTRLTVT.

The V and J genes are TRBV7-2 and TRBJ2-2, with D possibly matching TRBD2 (6 bases). CDR1 and CDR2 from the germline V gene are SGHTA and FQGNSA. The length of the CDR3 is 17 residues. Deletions cut 1 base from V and 0 bases from J, with 12 bases between. CDR3 in amino acids: CASSLVSASANTGELFF. The CDR3 bases are TGTGCCAGCAGCTTAGTGTCGGCTAGCGCGAACACCGGGGAGCTGTTTTTT.

V gene TRBV7-9 combines with J gene TRBJ1-6; D call uncertain. CDR3 length equals 14 residues. V was shortened by 1 base and J by 9 bases, with 10 bases between the two germline ends. Per the germline V gene, CDR1 is SEHNR and CDR2 is FQNEAQ (reference sequence). CDR3: CASSLVLASSPLHF. CDR3 coding DNA: TGTGCCAGCAGCTTAGTTTTGGCAAGTTCACCCCTCCACTTT.

This chain uses TRBV7-3 with TRBJ2-3; D possibly corresponds to TRBD1 (6 bases). V lost 5 bases and J lost 4, with 19 bases in between. The CDR3 is 16 residues long. From germline, CDR1 is SGHTA and CDR2 FQGTGA. CDR3 residues: CASSPEGWPGADTQYF. The CDR3 DNA reads as TGTGCCAGCAGCCCGGAAGGGTGGCCAGGGGCAGATACGCAGTATTTT.

In this sample, this clone turned up a few times. The chain combines TRBV11-2 with TRBJ2-2; TRBD1 matches at 7 bases. The CDR3 has 19 amino acids. The V segment lost 3 bases and the J segment 4 bases; nucleotides outside the gene matches: 17. Germline loops: CDR1 SGHAT, CDR2 FQNNGV. The CDR3: CASSFQVRVPGQPTGELFF. The CDR3 bases are TGTGCCAGCAGCTTCCAAGTGAGGGTCCCGGGACAGCCCACCGGGGAGCTGTTTTTT. The entire variable domain, with the rest obtained from reference TRBV11-2 and TRBJ2-2, is as follows: EAGVAQSPRYKIIEKRQSVAFWCNPISGHATLYWYQQILGQGPKLLIQFQNNGVVDDSQLPKDRFSAERLKGVDSTLKIQPAKLEDSAVYLCASSFQVRVPGQPTGELFFGEGSRLTVL.

V usage is TRBV10-2 and J usage is TRBJ2-5, with TRBD2 identical over 10 bases. Germline V lookup: CDR1 WSHSY, CDR2 SAAADI. Germline trimming cut 6 bases from V and 5 bases from J; bases unmatched to any gene: 3. CDR3 length: 13 residues. CDR3 nucleotide sequence: TGCGCCAGCAGAAGCGGGGGGGTTGAGACCCAGTACTTC. The encoded protein is CASRSGGVETQYF.

The chain couples TRBV4-2 to TRBJ1-3; TRBD1 matches at 9 bases. Looked up from germline, CDR1 is LGHNA and CDR2 is YNFKEQ. Unmatched junction bases numbered 18, after V lost 4 bases and J lost 8 bases. The CDR3 runs 18 residues. The CDR3 reads CASSLTRPRDRDVYTIYF. The CDR3 DNA reads as TGTGCCAGCAGCCTAACCCGGCCCAGGGACAGGGATGTTTACACCATATATTTT.

The rearrangement uses TRBV6-1 and TRBJ2-7; possibly TRBD1 for D (8 bases). Germline CDR1 reads MNHNS; CDR2 reads SASEGT. The CDR3 runs to 16 residues. Trimming shortened V by 1 base and J by 5 bases, and 18 bases separated the two germline ends. CDR3 nucleotide sequence: TGTGCCAGCAGTGAAGATGAGACAGGGGAGGGCCACGAGCAGTACTTC. It specifies CASSEDETGEGHEQYF.